A selection of T cell receptor beta chains follows, all from one sample in a study of blood T cell repertoires in COVID-19. Libraries were prepared by immunoSEQ multiplex PCR; TCRdb keeps only in-frame clonotypes and omits some of them. The sample consists of some 230,000 clones, 80% to 85% of them appearing once. The sequencing input was peripheral blood. These receptors all come from a woman older than 75 with COVID-19, enrolled during active disease. Each CDR3 is given with its conserved first and last residue. The D gene is left open where the match is weak. Only part of the rows carry a size: once, few, many, or a class if the clone is expanded.

TRBV6-5	-	TRBJ2-2	-	TGTGCCAGCAGTTGGGACACTTCCACCGGGGAGCTGTTTTTT	CASSWDTSTGELFF
TRBV4-2	-	TRBJ2-3	-	TGTGCCAGCAGCCCGGACTGGTCTTTCACAGATACGCAGTATTTT	CASSPDWSFTDTQYF
TRBV14	TRBD1	TRBJ1-2	-	TGTGCCAGCAGCCAACAGGGGGTAGGCTATGGCTACACCTTC	CASSQQGVGYGYTF
TRBV2	-	TRBJ1-2	-	TGTGCCAGCAGTGCCGACAGCAACTATGGCTACACCTTC	CASSADSNYGYTF
TRBV7-9	-	TRBJ1-3	-	TGTGCCAGCAGCTTACTTCTTTACGGAGCTAGAAACACCATATATTTT	CASSLLLYGARNTIYF
TRBV19	TRBD1	TRBJ1-3	-	TGTGCCAGTAGTATCAGGGGGCCGCCCGTTCCTGGAAACACCATATATTTT	CASSIRGPPVPGNTIYF
TRBV7-2	TRBD1	TRBJ1-3	-	TGTGCCAGCAGCTTAGGACAGGGTTGGGGTGGAAACACCATATATTTT	CASSLGQGWGGNTIYF
TRBV4-2	-	TRBJ1-5	-	TGTGCCAGCAGCCGACAGGAGGATAGCAATCAGCCCCAGCATTTT	CASSRQEDSNQPQHF
TRBV4-1	TRBD2	TRBJ2-7	-	TGCGCCAGCAGCCAGGCGGGACTACCCTCCTACGAGCAGTACTTC	CASSQAGLPSYEQYF
TRBV9	-	TRBJ1-2	-	TGTGCCAGCAGCGTAGTTTCAGGGGATGGCTACACCTTC	CASSVVSGDGYTF
TRBV19	-	TRBJ1-2	-	TGTGCCAGTAGTACAGGGCGATTCTATGGCTACACCTTC	CASSTGRFYGYTF
TRBV2	-	TRBJ2-2	-	TGTGCCAGCAGTGAAGCTGGACTGTTGAACACCGGGGAGCTGTTTTTT	CASSEAGLLNTGELFF
TRBV7-2	TRBD2	TRBJ2-3	-	TGTGCCAGCAGCTTAGCTATTTTTGGACTAGTAGGCACAGATACGCAGTATTTT	CASSLAIFGLVGTDTQYF
TRBV28	TRBD1	TRBJ2-7	once	TGTGCCAGCAGTCTAAACCGGGACAGGGGGCGCGAGCAGTACTTC	CASSLNRDRGREQYF
TRBV7-9	-	TRBJ1-2	-	TGTGCCAGCAGCCCCACCTTTTTGCTAGGTGGCTACACCTTC	CASSPTFLLGGYTF
TRBV7-8	TRBD1	TRBJ1-2	-	TGTGCCAGCAGCTTACTGACAGGGACACAGGTTGGCTACACCTTC	CASSLLTGTQVGYTF
TRBV6-2/TRBV6-3	-	TRBJ1-5	-	TGTGCCAGCAGTTTCCGGGGGAGCACTCAGCCCCAGCATTTT	CASSFRGSTQPQHF
TRBV19	-	TRBJ1-1	-	TGTGCCAGTAGGGTCCTAAGGGGCACTGAAGCTTTCTTT	CASRVLRGTEAFF
TRBV6-5	-	TRBJ1-2	-	TGTGCCAGCAGTTACTCCACTAGGAGTTATGGCTACACCTTC	CASSYSTRSYGYTF
TRBV7-9	TRBD1	TRBJ2-7	-	TGTGCCAGCAGCCCCGGACAGGGATCGACTGGTATCGAGCAGTACTTC	CASSPGQGSTGIEQYF
TRBV5-1	-	TRBJ1-1	-	TGCGCCAGCAGCCGGGGGGGAGTCAACACTGAAGCTTTCTTT	CASSRGGVNTEAFF
TRBV10-3	-	TRBJ2-7	-	TGTGCCATCAGTGGGCAGGCTTACGAGCAGTACTTC	CAISGQAYEQYF
TRBV18	-	TRBJ2-5	-	TGTGCCAGCTCACCGAGGCTAAAAGAGACCCAGTACTTC	CASSPRLKETQYF
TRBV9	-	TRBJ2-2	-	TGTGCCAGCAGCGTGCAACTAGCCACCGGGGAGCTGTTTTTT	CASSVQLATGELFF
TRBV7-8	TRBD1	TRBJ1-1	-	TGTGCCAGCAGCCCGCCCCGACAGGGGCCAATGAACACTGAAGCTTTCTTT	CASSPPRQGPMNTEAFF
TRBV5-4	-	TRBJ2-7	-	TGTGCCAGCAGCAAGGACAGAGAGCAGTACTTC	CASSKDREQYF
TRBV14	-	TRBJ2-4	-	TGTGCCAGCTCCCAGGCGAGTTCCAAAAACATTCAGTACTTC	CASSQASSKNIQYF
TRBV28	TRBD2	TRBJ2-7	-	TGTGCCAGCAGTTTACCGAACCTGGGACTAGCGGGAGTAAGTCCCTACGAGCAGTACTTC	CASSLPNLGLAGVSPYEQYF
TRBV11-3	TRBD1	TRBJ2-6	-	TGTGCCAGCAGCTCCGGGACAGCTGGGGCCAACGTCCTGACTTTC	CASSSGTAGANVLTF
TRBV2	-	TRBJ2-7	-	TGTGCCAGCACGGGGTACTACGAGCAGTACTTC	CASTGYYEQYF
TRBV5-1	TRBD1	TRBJ2-3	-	TGCGCCAGCCATCCGCGACAGGGGAACACAGATACGCAGTATTTT	CASHPRQGNTDTQYF
TRBV3-1/TRBV3-2	TRBD2	TRBJ2-3	-	TGTGCCAGCAGTCCCAGGATAGCGGGGGCCCCAGATACGCAGTATTTT	CASSPRIAGAPDTQYF
TRBV6-2/TRBV6-3	-	TRBJ1-6	-	TGTGCCAGCAGTGACGGGACTCACAAATCACCCCTCCACTTT	CASSDGTHKSPLHF
TRBV6-2/TRBV6-3	TRBD1	TRBJ1-1	-	TGTGCCAGCAGCAGCCTTCCGGGACAGGGGAACACTGAAGCTTTCTTT	CASSSLPGQGNTEAFF
TRBV7-3	TRBD1	TRBJ2-2	few	TGTGCCAGCAGCCTTCGGACAGGGGGCACCGGGGAGCTGTTTTTT	CASSLRTGGTGELFF
TRBV18	TRBD1	TRBJ1-4	-	TGTGCCAGCTCACCTTCCAATACGGGACAGGGGTATGAAAAACTGTTTTTT	CASSPSNTGQGYEKLFF
TRBV12-3/TRBV12-4	-	TRBJ2-1	few	TGTGCCAGCAGCCCGAGGGCCCTAAATGAGCAGTTCTTC	CASSPRALNEQFF
TRBV19	-	TRBJ1-6	-	TGTGCCAGTGGCCTTAGTGGGCCGCCCGTCGATTCACCCCTCCACTTT	CASGLSGPPVDSPLHF
TRBV4-3	TRBD2	TRBJ2-1	once	TGCGCCAGCAGCCAAGATCCCCGGGGGGCGGGAGGGCCTAACCATGAGCAGTTCTTC	CASSQDPRGAGGPNHEQFF
TRBV18	TRBD1	TRBJ1-2	once	TGTGCCAGCTCACCGGACTTGAGGGACAGCTATGGCTACACCTTC	CASSPDLRDSYGYTF